The clone carrying this T cell receptor beta chain was observed at least ten times. Its antigen remains unidentified. The record originates from a study of T cells in Graves' hyperthyroidism and ophthalmopathy. Amplification yielded TCR beta CDR3 regions, with RNA transcripts as the source. TCR CDR3 underwent first-round RT-PCR with the HTBI primer set. TCRdb recomputed calls from the multiplex PCR reads with MiXCR, one row per CDR3 protein. The sample includes 300,000 to 500,000 distinct CDR3 sequences, about 14% seen only once; the top ten take 25% to 30%. Study-wide points: Blood samples included most of the expanded thyroid clonotypes exceeding 0.001. Ophthalmopathy stood apart from stable hyperthyroidism in a 13 V-J model.

The CDR3 covers 15 residues. Per germline, CDR1 SEHNR and CDR2 FQNEAQ (reference sequence). Trimming removed 5 bases at V and 2 bases at J, with 15 bases between. Ophthalmopathy patients showed a Clinical Activity Score of at least 3, NOSPECS grade of at least 4 and duration under 3 months. The chain couples TRBV7-9 to TRBJ2-5; TRBD1 is a possible D gene (6 bases). The sample consisted of blood. This receptor was taken from a man between 45 and 60 years old with Graves' ophthalmopathy. This CDR3 is CASSQLKGDQETQYF. Written as DNA, the CDR3 is TGTGCCAGCAGCCAACTTAAGGGGGATCAAGAGACCCAGTACTTC. Using reference TRBV7-9 and TRBJ2-5 for the parts outside the CDR3, the full variable domain is DTGVSQNPRHKITKRGQNVTFRCDPISEHNRLYWYRQTLGQGPEFLTYFQNEAQLEKSRLLSDRFSAERPKGSFSTLEIQRTEQGDSAMYLCASSQLKGDQETQYFGPGTRLLVL.